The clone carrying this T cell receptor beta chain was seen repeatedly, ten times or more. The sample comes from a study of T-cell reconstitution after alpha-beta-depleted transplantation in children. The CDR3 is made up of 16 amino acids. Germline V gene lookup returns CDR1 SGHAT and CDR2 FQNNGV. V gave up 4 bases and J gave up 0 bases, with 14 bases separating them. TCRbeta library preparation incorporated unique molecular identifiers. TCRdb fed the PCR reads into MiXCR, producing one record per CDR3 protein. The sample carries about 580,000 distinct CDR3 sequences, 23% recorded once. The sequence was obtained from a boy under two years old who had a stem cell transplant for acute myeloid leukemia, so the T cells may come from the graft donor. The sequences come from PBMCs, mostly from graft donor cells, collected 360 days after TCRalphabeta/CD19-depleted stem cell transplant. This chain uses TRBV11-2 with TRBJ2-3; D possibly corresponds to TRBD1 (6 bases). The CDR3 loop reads CASSYTSGHSTDTQYF. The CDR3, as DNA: TGTGCCAGCAGCTACACCTCGGGACACAGCACAGATACGCAGTATTTT. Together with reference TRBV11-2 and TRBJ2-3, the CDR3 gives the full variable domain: EAGVAQSPRYKIIEKRQSVAFWCNPISGHATLYWYQQILGQGPKLLIQFQNNGVVDDSQLPKDRFSAERLKGVDSTLKIQPAKLEDSAVYLCASSYTSGHSTDTQYFGPGTRLTVL.